The sequence of this TCR beta chain was determined in a study of beta chain features in type 1 diabetes. The CDR3 runs to 16 residues. Losses at the gene ends were 5 bases for V and 3 bases for J; bases not matched to a gene: 7. Germline V gene sequence: CDR1 MNHNY, CDR2 SVGAGI (reference sequence). Study conclusions and caveats: The study found fewer insertions and more deletions at VDJ junctions in type 1 diabetes patients.

Every bit of the isolated RNA underwent reverse transcription, so sequencing read expressed TCRB transcripts. Repertoires were generated with immunoSEQ multiplex PCR, while TCRdb's copy carries only in-frame clones and drops some. The sample contains 200,000 to 300,000 clones, 25% to 30% of which appear only once. The sample holds a few counts of this clone. Its specificity is unknown. The sequencing input was central memory CD4+ T cells from blood. The V and J genes are TRBV6-6 and TRBJ2-3, with 11 positions matching TRBD2. This TCR was sampled from a young man in good health. The CDR3 reads CASSRRLAGRTDTQYF. The CDR3 DNA reads as TGTGCCAGCAGTCGCCGACTAGCGGGGAGGACAGATACGCAGTATTTT.